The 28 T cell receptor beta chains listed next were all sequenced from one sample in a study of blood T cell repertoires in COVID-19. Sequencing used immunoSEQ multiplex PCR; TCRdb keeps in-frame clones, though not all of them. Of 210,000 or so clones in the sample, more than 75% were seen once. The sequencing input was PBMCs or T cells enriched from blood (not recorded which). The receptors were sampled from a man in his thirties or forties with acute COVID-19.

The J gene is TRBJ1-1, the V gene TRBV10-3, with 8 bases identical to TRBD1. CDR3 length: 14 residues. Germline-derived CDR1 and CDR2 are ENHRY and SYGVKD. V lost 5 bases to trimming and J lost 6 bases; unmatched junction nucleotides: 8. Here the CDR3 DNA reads TGTGCCATCAGTAAGGACAGGGAAGTAGCTGAAGCTTTCTTT. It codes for CAISKDREVAEAFF.

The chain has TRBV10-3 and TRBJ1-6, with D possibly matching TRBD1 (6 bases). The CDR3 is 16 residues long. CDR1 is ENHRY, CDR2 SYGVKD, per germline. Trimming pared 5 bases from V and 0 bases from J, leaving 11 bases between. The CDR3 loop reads CAISTGQSSYNSPLHF. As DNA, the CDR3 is TGTGCCATCAGTACTGGACAGAGCTCCTATAATTCACCCCTCCACTTT.

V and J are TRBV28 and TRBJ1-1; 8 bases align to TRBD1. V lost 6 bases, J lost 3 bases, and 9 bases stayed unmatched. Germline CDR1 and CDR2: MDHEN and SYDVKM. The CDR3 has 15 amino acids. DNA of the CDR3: TGTGCCAGCAGCCAGGCGGACAGGGCGGACACTGAAGCTTTCTTT. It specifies CASSQADRADTEAFF.

The CDR3 region is CATSRGQGLHEKLFF. In DNA, the CDR3 is TGTGCCACCAGCAGAGGGCAGGGACTACACGAAAAACTGTTTTTT. This chain uses TRBV15 with TRBJ1-4, with a possible D match to TRBD1 (5 bases). V lost 1 base to trimming and J lost 8 bases, with 14 bases between them. The CDR3 runs 15 residues. Germline-derived CDR1 and CDR2 are LNHNV and YYDKDF (reference sequence).

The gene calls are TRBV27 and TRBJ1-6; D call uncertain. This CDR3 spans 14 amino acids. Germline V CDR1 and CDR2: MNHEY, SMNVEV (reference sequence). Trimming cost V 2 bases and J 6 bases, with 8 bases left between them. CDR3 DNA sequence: TGTGCCAGCAGTTTAAACAGAGTTAATTCACCCCTCCACTTT. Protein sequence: CASSLNRVNSPLHF.

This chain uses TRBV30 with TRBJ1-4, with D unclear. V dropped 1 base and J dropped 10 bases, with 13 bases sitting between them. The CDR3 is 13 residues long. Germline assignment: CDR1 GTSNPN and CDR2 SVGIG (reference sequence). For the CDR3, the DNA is TGTGCCTGGAGTGCTCTCCACGCGGGAAAACTGTTTTTT. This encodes CAWSALHAGKLFF.

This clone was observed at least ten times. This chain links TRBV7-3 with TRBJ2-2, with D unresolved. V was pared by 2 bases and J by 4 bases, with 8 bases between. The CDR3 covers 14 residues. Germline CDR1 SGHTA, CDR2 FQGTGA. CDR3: CASSLLSATGELFF. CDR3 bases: TGTGCCAGCAGCTTATTGAGTGCCACCGGGGAGCTGTTTTTT.

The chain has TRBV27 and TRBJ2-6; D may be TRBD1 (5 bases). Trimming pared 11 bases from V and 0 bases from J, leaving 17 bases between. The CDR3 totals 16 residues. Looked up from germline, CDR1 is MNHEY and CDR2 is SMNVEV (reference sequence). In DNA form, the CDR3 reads TGTGCCGTAAGGGGTGCAGGGTACTCTGGGGCCAACGTCCTGACTTTC. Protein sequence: CAVRGAGYSGANVLTF.

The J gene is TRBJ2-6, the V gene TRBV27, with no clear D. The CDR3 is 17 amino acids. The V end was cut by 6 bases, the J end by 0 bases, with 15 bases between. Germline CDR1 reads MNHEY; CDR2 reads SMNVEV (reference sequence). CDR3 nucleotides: TGTGCCAGCAGGTCGACCAGACTTAACTCTGGGGCCAACGTCCTGACTTTC. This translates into CASRSTRLNSGANVLTF.

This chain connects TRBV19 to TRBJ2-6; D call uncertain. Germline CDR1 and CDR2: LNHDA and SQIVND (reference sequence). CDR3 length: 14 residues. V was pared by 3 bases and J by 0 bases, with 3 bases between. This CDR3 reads CASSIGSGANVLTF. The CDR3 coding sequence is TGTGCCAGTAGTATCGGCTCTGGGGCCAACGTCCTGACTTTC. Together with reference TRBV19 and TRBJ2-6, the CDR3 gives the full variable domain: DGGITQSPKYLFRKEGQNVTLSCEQNLNHDAMYWYRQDPGQGLRLIYYSQIVNDFQKGDIAEGYSVSREKKESFPLTVTSAQKNPTAFYLCASSIGSGANVLTFGAGSRLTVL.

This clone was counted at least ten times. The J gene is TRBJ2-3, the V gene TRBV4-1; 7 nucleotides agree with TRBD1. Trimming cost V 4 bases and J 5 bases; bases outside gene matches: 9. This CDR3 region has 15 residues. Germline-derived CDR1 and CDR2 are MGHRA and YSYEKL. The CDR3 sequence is CASSRRTGREDTQYF. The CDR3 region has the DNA TGCGCCAGCAGCCGGAGGACAGGAAGGGAAGATACGCAGTATTTT.

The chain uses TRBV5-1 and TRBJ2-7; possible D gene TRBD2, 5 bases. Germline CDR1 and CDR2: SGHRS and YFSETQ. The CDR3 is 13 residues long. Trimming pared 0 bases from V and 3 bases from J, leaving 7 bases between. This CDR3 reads CASSLDGSYEQYF. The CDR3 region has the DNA TGCGCCAGCAGCTTGGATGGGAGCTACGAGCAGTACTTC.

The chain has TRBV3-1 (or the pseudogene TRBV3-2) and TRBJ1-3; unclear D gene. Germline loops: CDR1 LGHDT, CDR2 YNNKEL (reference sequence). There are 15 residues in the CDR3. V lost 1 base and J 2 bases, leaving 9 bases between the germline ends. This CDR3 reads CASSQGRGAGNTIYF. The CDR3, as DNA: TGTGCCAGCAGCCAAGGTAGAGGTGCTGGAAACACCATATATTTT.

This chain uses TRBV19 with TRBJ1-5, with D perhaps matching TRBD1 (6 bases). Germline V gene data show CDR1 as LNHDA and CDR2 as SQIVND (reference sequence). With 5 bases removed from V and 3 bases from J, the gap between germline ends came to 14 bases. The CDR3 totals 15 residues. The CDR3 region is CASSLGGELNQPQHF. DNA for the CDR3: TGTGCCAGTAGTCTAGGGGGGGAGCTCAATCAGCCCCAGCATTTT.

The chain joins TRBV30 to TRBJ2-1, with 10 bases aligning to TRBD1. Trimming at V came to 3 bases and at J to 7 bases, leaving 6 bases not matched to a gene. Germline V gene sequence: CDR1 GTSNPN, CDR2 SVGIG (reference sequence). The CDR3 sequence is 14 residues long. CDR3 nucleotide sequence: TGTGCCTGGAGCACGACAGGGGGCACGAATGAGCAGTTCTTC. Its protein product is CAWSTTGGTNEQFF.

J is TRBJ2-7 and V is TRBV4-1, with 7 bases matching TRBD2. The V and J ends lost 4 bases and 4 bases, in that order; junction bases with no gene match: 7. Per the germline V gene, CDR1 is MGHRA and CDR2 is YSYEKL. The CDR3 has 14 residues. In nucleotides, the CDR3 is TGCGCCAGCAGCCTGAATTGGGGGGGGTACGAGCAGTACTTC. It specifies CASSLNWGGYEQYF.

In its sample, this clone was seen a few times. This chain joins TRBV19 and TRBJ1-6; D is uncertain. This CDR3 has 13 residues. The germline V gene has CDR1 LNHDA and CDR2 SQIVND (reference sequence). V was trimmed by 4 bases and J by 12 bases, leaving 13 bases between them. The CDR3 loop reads CASSRRGWGPLHF. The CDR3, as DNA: TGTGCCAGTAGTAGGAGAGGGTGGGGACCCCTCCACTTT.

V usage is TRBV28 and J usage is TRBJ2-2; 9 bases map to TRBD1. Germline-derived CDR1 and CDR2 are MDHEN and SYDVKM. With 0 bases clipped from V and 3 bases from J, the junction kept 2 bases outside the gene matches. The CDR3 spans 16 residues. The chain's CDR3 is CASSLWGQGHTGELFF. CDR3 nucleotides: TGTGCCAGCAGTTTATGGGGACAGGGCCACACCGGGGAGCTGTTTTTT.

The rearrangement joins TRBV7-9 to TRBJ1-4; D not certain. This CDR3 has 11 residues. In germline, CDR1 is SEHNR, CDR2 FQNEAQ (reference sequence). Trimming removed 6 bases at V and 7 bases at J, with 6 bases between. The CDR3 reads CASSTGEKLFF. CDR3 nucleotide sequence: TGTGCCAGCAGTACTGGTGAAAAACTGTTTTTT.

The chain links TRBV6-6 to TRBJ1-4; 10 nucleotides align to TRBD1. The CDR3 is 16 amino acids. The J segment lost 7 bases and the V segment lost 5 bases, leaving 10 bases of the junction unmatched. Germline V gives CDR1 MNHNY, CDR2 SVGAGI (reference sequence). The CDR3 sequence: CASSPGTGADGEKLFF. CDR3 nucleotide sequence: TGTGCCAGCAGTCCCGGGACAGGGGCGGACGGTGAAAAACTGTTTTTT.

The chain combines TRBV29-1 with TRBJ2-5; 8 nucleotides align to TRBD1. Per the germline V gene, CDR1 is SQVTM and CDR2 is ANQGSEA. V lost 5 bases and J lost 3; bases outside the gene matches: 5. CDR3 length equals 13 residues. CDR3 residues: CSVLDRVEETQYF. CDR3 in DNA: TGCAGCGTTTTGGACAGGGTTGAAGAGACCCAGTACTTC.

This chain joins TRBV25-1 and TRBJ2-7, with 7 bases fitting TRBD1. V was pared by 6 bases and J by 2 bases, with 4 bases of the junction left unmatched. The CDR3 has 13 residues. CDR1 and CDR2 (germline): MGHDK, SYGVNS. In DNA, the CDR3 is TGTGCCAGCAGACAGGGGTCGACCTACGAGCAGTACTTC. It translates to CASRQGSTYEQYF.

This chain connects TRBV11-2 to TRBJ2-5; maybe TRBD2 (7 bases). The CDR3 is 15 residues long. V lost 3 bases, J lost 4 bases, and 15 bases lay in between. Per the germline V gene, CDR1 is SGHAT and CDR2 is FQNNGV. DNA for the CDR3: TGTGCCAGCAGCTTCGGGGGGCCAGGTCCAGAGACCCAGTACTTC. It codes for CASSFGGPGPETQYF.

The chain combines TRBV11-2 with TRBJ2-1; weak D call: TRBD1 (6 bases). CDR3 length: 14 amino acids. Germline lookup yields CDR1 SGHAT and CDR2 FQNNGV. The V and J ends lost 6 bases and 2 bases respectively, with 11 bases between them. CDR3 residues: CASSSGAAYNEQFF. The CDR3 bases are TGTGCCAGCAGTTCAGGGGCGGCCTACAATGAGCAGTTCTTC.

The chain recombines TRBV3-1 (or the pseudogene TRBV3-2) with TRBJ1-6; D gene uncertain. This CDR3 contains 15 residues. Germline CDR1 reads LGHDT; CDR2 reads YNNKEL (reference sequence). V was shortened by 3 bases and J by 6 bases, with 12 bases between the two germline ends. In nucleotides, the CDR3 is TGTGCCAGCAGCCACTATCGCCAATCTAATTCACCCCTCCACTTT. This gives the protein CASSHYRQSNSPLHF.

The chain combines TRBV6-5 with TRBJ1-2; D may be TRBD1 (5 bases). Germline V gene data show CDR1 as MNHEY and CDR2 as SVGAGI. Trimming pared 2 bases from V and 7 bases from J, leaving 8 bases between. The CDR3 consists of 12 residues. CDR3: CASSYGDSGYTF. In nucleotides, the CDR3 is TGTGCCAGCAGTTACGGAGACAGTGGCTACACCTTC.

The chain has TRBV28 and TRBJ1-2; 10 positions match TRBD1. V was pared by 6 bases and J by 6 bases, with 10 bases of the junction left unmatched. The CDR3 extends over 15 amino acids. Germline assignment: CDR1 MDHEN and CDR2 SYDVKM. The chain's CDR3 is CASRSSTGGANGYTF. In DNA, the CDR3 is TGTGCCAGCAGATCCTCGACAGGGGGCGCAAATGGCTACACCTTC.

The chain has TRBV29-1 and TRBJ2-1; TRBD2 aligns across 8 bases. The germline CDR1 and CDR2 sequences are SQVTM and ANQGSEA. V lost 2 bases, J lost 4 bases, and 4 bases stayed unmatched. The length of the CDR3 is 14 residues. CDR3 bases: TGCAGCGTTGAATTCAGCGGGGGATACAATGAGCAGTTCTTC. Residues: CSVEFSGGYNEQFF.